The next 2 T cell receptor beta chains were all read from a single sample in a study of blood T cell repertoires in COVID-19. Libraries were prepared by immunoSEQ multiplex PCR; TCRdb keeps only in-frame clonotypes and omits some of them. The data contain roughly 110,000 clones, 81% of them singletons. Sequences were obtained from peripheral blood. These receptors all come from a man in his forties or fifties with acute or convalescent COVID-19.

This chain joins TRBV14 and TRBJ2-5; 11 nucleotides align to TRBD2. After removal of 0 bases from V and 4 bases from J, the junction contained 1 base not matched to a gene. Germline V lookup: CDR1 SGHDN, CDR2 FVKESK. The CDR3 is 15 amino acids. The CDR3 loop is CASSQEGLAGETQYF. CDR3 coding DNA: TGTGCCAGCAGCCAAGAAGGACTAGCGGGAGAGACCCAGTACTTC.

This chain joins TRBV2 and TRBJ1-1, with 9 bases fitting TRBD1. This CDR3 contains 13 residues. CDR1 and CDR2 from the germline V gene are SNHLY and FYNNEI. The CDR3 sequence: CAGGQGLSTEAFF. In DNA, the CDR3 is TGTGCAGGGGGACAGGGACTTAGTACTGAAGCTTTCTTT. The full variable domain, with the rest looked up from reference TRBV2 and TRBJ1-1, is EPEVTQTPSHQVTQMGQEVILRCVPISNHLYFYWYRQILGQKVEFLVSFYNNEISEKSEIFDDQFSVERPDGSNFTLKIRSTKLEDSAMYFCAGGQGLSTEAFFGQGTRLTVV.